These T cell receptor beta chains were read from a single sample in a study of identical twins. MiXCR was run by TCRdb on the 5' RACE reads, yielding one entry per CDR3 protein. The sample includes about 520,000 distinct CDR3 sequences, approximately 22% of them seen just once. The same data also contributed to another study, on T cells expressing NK-cell markers.

The sample was CD4+ T cells sorted from blood. Receptors originate from a woman aged 18-30 years in good health. Both conserved end residues are part of each CDR3. D genes are given only for firm matches. Expanded clones are given a class, and other clones once, few, many or no size at all.

TRBJ1-5 NA NA TRBV9 TGTGCCAGCAGCCTCCACGGGCAAGGCAATCAGCCCCAGCATTTT CASSLHGQGNQPQHF
TRBJ2-3 NA TRBD2 TRBV9 TGTGCCAGCAGCGTAGGGGCTAGCGGGAGTATTGGAGATACGCAGTATTTT CASSVGASGSIGDTQYF
TRBJ2-1 many NA TRBV7-9 TGTGCCAGCAGCTTACTAGCCAGCGAGCAGTTCTTC CASSLLASEQFF
TRBJ2-7 few NA TRBV9 TGTGCCAGCAGCCCCCGATCTACCAGCGGATACTACGAGCAGTACTTC CASSPRSTSGYYEQYF
TRBJ2-5 NA TRBD1 TRBV2 TGTGCCAGCAGGGAACAGGGGGCGATGGGGACCCAGTACTTC CASREQGAMGTQYF
TRBJ1-2 few TRBD1 TRBV12-3/TRBV12-4 TGTGCCAGCACCGGGACAGAATCCCTCGGCTACACCTTC CASTGTESLGYTF
TRBJ2-5 few TRBD1 TRBV20-1 TGCAGTGCTAATACAGGGGCGCCCCAAGAGACCCAGTACTTC CSANTGAPQETQYF
TRBJ2-7 NA TRBD1 TRBV18 TGTGCCAGCTCACCAGCGGGACAGGGACCCTACGAGCAGTACTTC CASSPAGQGPYEQYF
TRBJ2-3 NA TRBD2 TRBV20-1 TGCAGTGCTATCCCCAGCGGGAGTACAGATACGCAGTATTTT CSAIPSGSTDTQYF
TRBJ2-7 NA NA TRBV10-3 TGTGCCAACGCGCAGACGCCCTACGAGCAGTACTTC CANAQTPYEQYF
TRBJ1-1 NA NA TRBV2 TGTGCCAGCAGTGGCCGGCGAGCTTTCTTT CASSGRRAFF
TRBJ1-2 NA NA TRBV20-1 TGCAGTGCTGGGACGACAGGATACTATGGCTACACCTTC CSAGTTGYYGYTF
TRBJ1-3 NA NA TRBV12-3/TRBV12-4 TGTGCCAGCAGAGGTAGAAACACCATATATTTT CASRGRNTIYF
TRBJ2-1 NA NA TRBV10-1 TGCGCCAGCAGCGATTCGGTAGGACGGGAGTTTAAGTACAATGAGCAGTTCTTC CASSDSVGREFKYNEQFF
TRBJ1-1 many NA TRBV7-3 TGTGCCAGCAGTAGGGGACAGAACACTGAAGCTTTCTTT CASSRGQNTEAFF
TRBJ2-7 NA TRBD1 TRBV10-3 TGTGCCATCGCCGACAGGGGGCAAGGGTACGAGCAGTACTTC CAIADRGQGYEQYF
TRBJ1-2 NA NA TRBV5-1 TGCGCCAGCAGCTTGGGACCTTCTGATGGCTACACCTTC CASSLGPSDGYTF
TRBJ2-5 NA NA TRBV20-1 TGCAGCCCCTTTGGGGCGGACCAAGAGACCCAGTACTTC CSPFGADQETQYF
TRBJ2-2 NA NA TRBV7-8 TGTGCCAGCAGCCGAGCGCAGATAAACACCGGGGAGCTGTTTTTT CASSRAQINTGELFF
TRBJ1-5 few NA TRBV15 TGTGCCACCAGCAGAGATGAGGCAGACAATCAGCCCCAGCATTTT CATSRDEADNQPQHF
TRBJ1-3 NA NA TRBV21-1 TGTGCCAGCAGCATTCGATTTGAATGCCCCATATATTTT CASSIRFECPIYF
TRBJ1-1 few NA TRBV11-1 TGTGCCAGCAGCTTAGGAGGACGTCGTAACACTGAAGCTTTCTTT CASSLGGRRNTEAFF
TRBJ2-1 few TRBD2 TRBV18 TGTGCCAGCTCCAAGGGAGGGAGGGCCTACAATGAGCAGTTCTTC CASSKGGRAYNEQFF
TRBJ2-5 few NA TRBV2 TGTGCCAGTTCTAGCGCCCCAGAGACCCAGTACTTC CASSSAPETQYF
TRBJ2-3 NA NA TRBV29-1 TGCAGCGTTAGGGGGTCGCATACGCAGTATTTT CSVRGSHTQYF
TRBJ2-2 few NA TRBV9 TGTGCCAGCTCCCCCCGGCAGAACACCGGGGAGCTGTTTTTT CASSPRQNTGELFF
TRBJ2-7 NA TRBD1 TRBV18 TGTGCCAGCTCACCAAGGGACAGCGTGTCAGGGCAGTACTTC CASSPRDSVSGQYF
TRBJ2-7 many TRBD1 TRBV9 TGTGCCAGCAGCGGTACAGGGGGCTTCCAGGAGCAGTACTTC CASSGTGGFQEQYF